This T cell receptor beta chain originates from a study of shared clonotypes between healthy human individuals. The wider study: CD4 naive and memory got three plates each, CD8 naive two, CD8 memory one.

CDR3 size: 12 residues. V gave up 4 bases and J gave up 2 bases, with 5 bases separating them. Germline CDR1 and CDR2: MNHNY and SVGAGI (reference sequence). The assay was immunoSEQ multiplex PCR, and TCRdb's table has in-frame clones only and misses some. The table has roughly 2.6 million clones, approximately 92% seen once. The sequence was collected from a young man in good health. The specimen was naive CD4+ T cells sorted from blood. Subset given: CD45RA+ positively selected. The chain links TRBV6-6 to TRBJ1-1; D unresolved. This CDR3 is CASSSRNTEAFF. Here the CDR3 DNA reads TGTGCCAGCAGTTCGAGAAACACTGAAGCTTTCTTT.